This record covers a single TCR beta chain. Antigen specificity is unknown. The data are from a study of cytomegalovirus exposure and HLA in healthy donors. The study's findings and limits: Both high specificity and high sensitivity reportedly marked the classifier's diagnosis of cytomegalovirus status. Specificity of three CMV-associated chains for CMV antigens was verified in vitro. First-cohort TCR clusters were later found to tend to co-occur in the approximately 120 validation repertoires.

V was pared by 3 bases and J by 7 bases, with 6 bases between. Per the germline V gene, CDR1 is KGHSH and CDR2 is LQKENI. This CDR3 spans 12 amino acids. Libraries were prepared by immunoSEQ multiplex PCR; TCRdb keeps only in-frame clonotypes and omits some of them. The repertoire has 150,000 to 170,000 clones, roughly 84% of them found once; the top ten carry roughly 2.1%. The sequence derives from a human donor in good health. J is TRBJ2-2 and V is TRBV18; D call uncertain. Sequencing input: PBMCs. CDR3 nucleotides: TGTGCCAGCTCACCTTTCAACGGGGAGCTGTTTTTT. The encoded protein is CASSPFNGELFF.